This entry describes one T cell receptor beta chain. The antigen this receptor binds is unknown. Per-base quality was not reported, and no clone a single base away is much larger than it. The CDR3 numbers 15 residues from cysteine through phenylalanine. Of the read, only the CDR3 DNA is kept; its 45 bases are in frame from base 1. Relative to germline, V is 3 bases shorter and J is 0 bases shorter, with 12 bases between their ends. The germline V gene supplies CDR1 SGHAT and CDR2 FQNNGV. Each collaborating institution followed its own protocols to collect whole blood in K2EDTA tubes. For TCRbeta analysis, collaborator samples were shipped as frozen whole blood, as isolated PBMCs, or as DNA extracted from either sample type. The immunoSEQ Assay, a bias-controlled multiplex PCR, was used to amplify TCRbeta CDR3 regions from genomic DNA. On the study's bioinformatics: The number of nucleated cells in each sample was estimated from the amplification of reference gene primers within the assay. To quantify the absolute abundance of each unique TCRbeta CDR3 rearrangement, sequence reads were collapsed and filtered. For each sample, productive Simpson clonality was calculated by taking the square root of Simpson's diversity index across productive rearrangements. TCRdb retrieved this table from immuneACCESS and kept in-frame rearrangements only. Not all clones are present; in checked studies, unresolved V genes account for under half, and no reason is known for the remainder. V, J and clone size are taken as reported in that table, and D and trimming were inferred from the DNA itself. Counted in this sample were about 53,000 clones; 77% of them appeared once. The top ten clones comprise around 43% of the sample.

This specimen comes from a study of blood T cell repertoires in COVID-19 (TCRdb year 2020). Concerning the study at large: Collaborator samples came from the United States, Italy and Spain and covered acute and convalescent phases of COVID-19. The material from the prospective study consisted of cDNA or gDNA derived from T cells, B-cell-depleted T cells, or PBMCs. The dataset comprised deeply sampled blood TCRbeta repertoires from subjects exposed to, actively infected with, or recovered from COVID-19. The repertoires were released in a freely available public database meant as a resource for research on the immune response to SARS-CoV-2. Samples were obtained from the ongoing ImmuneRACE study (first 160 participants) and from some 1,200 subjects provided by 6 global collaborators. A de-identified subject ID, COVID-19 status, age in years and sex were almost always included in the sample metadata. Where available, HLA class I and class II types were taken from metadata supplied by the sample provider and were not determined by assay-based typing. Findings and caveats that apply to the study as a whole: Clinical and demographic metadata were provided uncurated, with the amount varying by source and participant.

The chain is assembled from TRBV11-2 and TRBJ2-7; the D gene is perhaps TRBD1, on 6 matching bases. The sequencing input was peripheral blood. This receptor was obtained from a man aged 65 to 85 with active or convalescent COVID-19. The sequenced DNA is TGTGCCAGCAGCTTGGGAAGGGGGAACTCCTACGAGCAGTACTTC. Its translation is CASSLGRGNSYEQYF.